Shown below are 5 T cell receptor beta chains from a single sample sequenced in a study of PD-L1 blockade in urothelial cancer (dated by TCRdb to 2015 to 2018). The sample's time point label, decoded: peripheral blood 6 weeks after treatment start. The library was prepared using the immunoSEQ multiplex PCR assay. The clones in this table, taken by TCRdb from immuneACCESS, are in-frame only. Not every clone is retained; where verified, under half of the shortfall comes from an unresolved V gene, and the cause of the rest is unknown. The sample table lists 40,000 to 50,000 clones, roughly four fifths of them with a count of one. The top ten clonotypes cover less than 15% of the sample. The sequencing used PBMCs, collected around atezolizumab (anti-PD-L1) treatment. The source is a man in his sixties with urothelial cancer.

The CDR3 here is CASSPPLAGDLSSYNEQFF. CDR3 nucleotide sequence: TGTGCCAGCTCACCCCCCCTAGCGGGAGACCTAAGCTCCTACAATGAGCAGTTCTTC. V and J are TRBV18 and TRBJ2-1; 10 bases fit TRBD2. With V trimmed by 3 bases and J by 0 bases, 11 bases remained unmatched. The CDR3 consists of 19 residues. The V gene's germline CDR1 is KGHSH and CDR2 LQKENI.

This chain joins TRBV7-6 and TRBJ2-7; 7 bases line up with TRBD1. The CDR3 is 15 amino acids. Germline V CDR1 and CDR2: SGHVS, FNYEAQ. V lost 4 bases and J lost 2; bases outside the gene matches: 8. This chain's CDR3 is CASSSYRGRPYEQYF. CDR3 in DNA: TGTGCCAGCAGCTCATACAGGGGCCGTCCCTACGAGCAGTACTTC.

A single count supports this clone. This chain joins TRBV19 and TRBJ1-1; no reliable D call. Germline lookup yields CDR1 LNHDA and CDR2 SQIVND (reference sequence). Trimming took off 3 bases at V and 3 bases at J, with 11 bases between the two ends. The CDR3 has 14 amino acids. The CDR3 nucleotides are TGTGCCAGTAGTATTACAGCCTCCCACACTGAAGCTTTCTTT. This encodes CASSITASHTEAFF.

CDR3 protein: CASTEREGPYEQYF. CDR3 nucleotide sequence: TGTGCCAGCACTGAGCGGGAGGGCCCCTACGAGCAGTACTTC. The gene calls are TRBV6-1 and TRBJ2-7, with 10 bases lining up with TRBD2. The V segment lost 7 bases and the J segment 2 bases; nucleotides outside the gene matches: 5. The germline CDR1 and CDR2 sequences are MNHNS and SASEGT. This CDR3 is built from 14 residues.

The chain links TRBV18 to TRBJ2-3; 7 nucleotides align to TRBD2. The V and J ends lost 6 bases and 3 bases, in that order; junction bases with no gene match: 12. CDR1 is KGHSH and CDR2 is LQKENI in the germline V gene. The CDR3 contains 16 residues. The CDR3 reads CASSPRASGLTDTQYF. The CDR3 DNA reads as TGTGCCAGCTCGCCCCGGGCTAGCGGATTGACAGATACGCAGTATTTT.